This T cell receptor (beta chain) was captured by sequencing in a study of T cell responses to AZD1222 COVID-19 vaccine. This table comes from immunoSEQ multiplex PCR, and its TCRdb copy is limited to in-frame clones, with some not included. The sample includes 190,000 or so clones, more than 75% of them seen just once. V lost 8 bases and J 8 bases, leaving 15 bases between the germline ends. CDR3 size: 13 residues. J is TRBJ1-4 and V is TRBV12-3 or TRBV12-4; the D gene is possibly TRBD1 (6 bases). The TCR originated in an adult who received the AZD1222 COVID-19 vaccine. The sequencing here drew on peripheral blood, taken 28 days after the second AZD1222 dose. The CDR3 loop reads CASLRGSGEKLFF. The DNA of the CDR3 is TGTGCCAGCCTCAGGGGTAGTGGCGAAAAACTGTTTTTT.